The rows below give T cell receptor beta chains drawn from one sample of a study of CD8+CD57+ T cells in acquired aplastic anemia. TCRdb reanalysed the reads using MiXCR and keeps one entry per CDR3 protein. Altogether about 180,000 distinct CDR3 sequences are present, around 45% being singletons, with the ten largest covering approximately 2.9%. The sample was sorted CD4+, CD8+, or CD8+CD57+ T cells (not recorded which) from PBMCs. The receptors derive from a human donor in good health. Each CDR3 is given with its conserved first and last residue.

j_call v_call cdr3_aa
TRBJ2-5 TRBV20-1 CSARKGSGGQETQYF
TRBJ2-1 TRBV14 CASSQIGSGRANEQFF
TRBJ2-3 TRBV19 CASSERLAGDGDTQYF
TRBJ2-3 TRBV18 CASSPRAQDTQYF
TRBJ2-6 TRBV15 CATCRDRDSGANVLTF
TRBJ2-1 TRBV24-1 CATSESGAYNEQFF
TRBJ1-1 TRBV5-1 CASSAGDPRGEAFF
TRBJ2-3 TRBV20-1 CSARATPTDTQYF
TRBJ2-7 TRBV25-1 CASSPRLAGTTYEQYF
TRBJ2-1 TRBV5-1 CASSHGTSGGYNEQFF
TRBJ1-4 TRBV6-2/TRBV6-3 CASSGRTTSVATNEKLFF
TRBJ2-7 TRBV2 CASSARYTYEQYF
TRBJ1-1 TRBV5-8 CASSLPGRMNTEAFF
TRBJ2-3 TRBV6-4 CASSDSGGSGTDTQYF
TRBJ2-3 TRBV19 CASTQGSADTQYF
TRBJ2-3 TRBV2 CASRDIGQGKSETQYF
TRBJ2-1 TRBV11-1 CASSGAGGTYNEQFF
TRBJ2-3 TRBV19 CASSIGTGVNTDTQYF
TRBJ2-1 TRBV7-8 CASSLIRGGSYNEQFF
TRBJ2-7 TRBV4-3 CASSLAWGYEQYF
TRBJ1-6 TRBV6-1 CASSQQGEGSPLHF
TRBJ2-5 TRBV2 CASSEAPKAGETQYF
TRBJ2-1 TRBV12-5 CASGLVRITLSSYNEQFF
TRBJ2-3 TRBV20-1 CSARDLLRGSTDTQYF
TRBJ1-5 TRBV19 CASSVEWGNQPQHF
TRBJ1-2 TRBV5-1 CASSLGSSGLGYTF
TRBJ1-4 TRBV2 CASSSEGQGSEKLFF
TRBJ2-7 TRBV19 CASSPRTGEYYEQYF
TRBJ2-5 TRBV18 CASSPSTGGGETQYF
TRBJ1-4 TRBV24-1 CATSGDRGEKLFF
TRBJ2-2 TRBV12-3/TRBV12-4 CASSLLGLAIGELFF
TRBJ2-7 TRBV20-1 CSAASGSWNEQYF
TRBJ1-2 TRBV29-1 CSVEGSGGNYGYTF
TRBJ1-2 TRBV20-1 CSARDDRGSRYGYTF
TRBJ2-3 TRBV7-2 CASSPGPDTQYF
TRBJ2-6 TRBV24-1 CATSDSGTGGANVLTF
TRBJ2-3 TRBV7-2 CASLGGPTDTQYF
TRBJ2-3 TRBV12-3/TRBV12-4 CASSHDIGTGTDTQYF
TRBJ2-1 TRBV19 CASSIVVAEEVEQFF